These 10 T cell receptor beta chains share one sample of origin, sequenced in a study of lymphopenia after photon versus proton radiotherapy (dated by TCRdb to the late 2010s). The method was the immunoSEQ multiplex PCR assay. The clones in this table, taken by TCRdb from immuneACCESS, are in-frame only. Not every clone is retained; where verified, under half of the shortfall comes from an unresolved V gene, and the cause of the rest is unknown. The sample contains 16,000 or so clones, 80% to 90% of them found a single time. Approximately 61% of the sample comes from the top ten. The starting material was peripheral blood, obtained from a patient treated with proton-based radiotherapy. The receptors originated from a woman between 55 and 75 years old with cholangiocarcinoma. Some clones in this sample may be carry-over from other donors' samples.

The chain combines TRBV28 with TRBJ1-1, with a weak D call TRBD1 (6 bases). Trimming stripped 7 bases from V and 5 bases from J, with 17 bases between. This CDR3 has 14 amino acids. The V gene's germline CDR1 is MDHEN and CDR2 SYDVKM. In DNA form, the CDR3 reads TGTGCCAGCAAAGAATTCAGGGGAGCAACTGAAGCTTTCTTT. Translation: CASKEFRGATEAFF.

The rearrangement joins TRBV29-1 to TRBJ2-7, with a weak D call TRBD1 (5 bases). V was cut by 6 bases and J by 3 bases, with 15 bases left in between. This CDR3 is 13 amino acids long. CDR1 is SQVTM, CDR2 ANQGSEA, per germline. The CDR3 DNA sequence: TGCAGCGTCATAATGACAGAGCACTACGAGCAGTACTTC. It encodes CSVIMTEHYEQYF.

The J gene is TRBJ1-1, the V gene TRBV9, with 9 positions matching TRBD1. The length of the CDR3 is 16 residues. V was clipped by 3 bases and J by 8 bases; unmatched bases: 14. CDR1 and CDR2 from the germline V gene are SGDLS and YYNGEE. CDR3 loop: CASSAKSRDRDEEAFF. The CDR3 region has the DNA TGTGCCAGCAGCGCTAAGAGCCGGGACAGGGACGAGGAAGCTTTCTTT.

This clone was observed a single time. V usage is TRBV18 and J usage is TRBJ2-1, with TRBD2 as a possible D gene (6 bases). Germline lookup yields CDR1 KGHSH and CDR2 LQKENI. V lost 2 bases, J lost 0 bases, and 8 bases lay in between. The CDR3 extends over 15 amino acids. The CDR3 sequence: CASSPGRRSYNEQFF. The CDR3 DNA reads as TGTGCCAGCTCACCAGGGAGGCGCTCCTACAATGAGCAGTTCTTC. The full variable domain, in which reference TRBV18 and TRBJ2-1 provide the parts outside the CDR3, is NAGVMQNPRHLVRRRGQEARLRCSPMKGHSHVYWYRQLPEEGLKFMVYLQKENIIDESGMPKERFSAEFPKEGPSILRIQQVVRGDSAAYFCASSPGRRSYNEQFFGPGTRLTVL.

The chain combines TRBV11-2 with TRBJ2-7, with 8 bases identical to TRBD1. This CDR3 has 13 amino acids. CDR1 is SGHAT, CDR2 FQNNGV, per germline. The V and J ends lost 4 bases and 5 bases, in that order; junction bases with no gene match: 4. This CDR3 reads CASSSTGGHEQYF. CDR3 DNA: TGTGCCAGCAGCTCCACAGGGGGGCACGAGCAGTACTTC. The variable domain in full, with the rest retrieved from reference TRBV11-2 and TRBJ2-7, is EAGVAQSPRYKIIEKRQSVAFWCNPISGHATLYWYQQILGQGPKLLIQFQNNGVVDDSQLPKDRFSAERLKGVDSTLKIQPAKLEDSAVYLCASSSTGGHEQYFGPGTRLTVT.

The chain is built from TRBV20-1 and TRBJ1-1; no clear D gene. The CDR3 is 11 residues long. V was trimmed by 5 bases and J by 1 base, leaving 5 bases between them. CDR1 and CDR2 from the germline V gene are DFQATT and SNEGSKA (reference sequence). The CDR3 spells CSARANTEAFF. In DNA form, the CDR3 reads TGCAGTGCTCGGGCGAACACTGAAGCTTTCTTT.

V gene TRBV4-2 combines with J gene TRBJ2-5; TRBD2 matches 11 bases. The CDR3 length is 16 residues. CDR1 and CDR2 (germline): LGHNA, YNFKEQ. V was clipped by 3 bases and J by 2 bases; unmatched bases: 5. In DNA, the CDR3 is TGTGCCAGCAGCCAGGGGACTAGCGGATATCAAGAGACCCAGTACTTC. This translates into CASSQGTSGYQETQYF.

The chain recombines TRBV19 with TRBJ1-6, with D uncertain. CDR3 size: 13 residues. Germline V CDR1 and CDR2: LNHDA, SQIVND (reference sequence). The V end lost 6 bases, the J end lost 10 bases, and 13 bases lay between the germline ends. CDR3 sequence (DNA): TGTGCCAGTAGCGCCTATGGCTCCTCACCCCTCCACTTT. It yields the protein CASSAYGSSPLHF.

The chain couples TRBV6-1 to TRBJ2-5; 13 bases are shared with TRBD2. V was pared by 4 bases and J by 6 bases, with 11 bases of the junction left unmatched. Germline assignment: CDR1 MNHNS and CDR2 SASEGT. This CDR3 has 17 residues. The CDR3: CASSVTWTSGGMKTQYF. In nucleotides, the CDR3 is TGTGCCAGCAGTGTTACCTGGACTAGCGGGGGTATGAAGACCCAGTACTTC.

This clone turned up a few times. V usage is TRBV20-1 and J usage is TRBJ2-5; D not certain. Germline CDR1 reads DFQATT; CDR2 reads SNEGSKA (reference sequence). Trimming removed 0 bases at V and 5 bases at J, with 1 base between. This CDR3 is 10 amino acids long. The CDR3 nucleotides read TGCAGTGCTAGAGAGGAGACCCAGTACTTC. This codes for CSAREETQYF.